This T cell receptor beta chain emerged from a study of cytomegalovirus exposure and HLA in healthy donors. With 60 Vbeta and 13 Jbeta primers, the PCR was carried out. Using immunoSEQ multiplex PCR, the repertoire was profiled, and TCRdb retains in-frame clones only, with some absent. Its table records 93,000 or so clones. Germline V lookup: CDR1 MNHEY, CDR2 SVGAGI. The CDR3 has 11 residues. Trimming took off 9 bases at V and 5 bases at J, with 10 bases between the two ends. The chain carries TRBV6-5 and TRBJ1-1; no clear D gene. The sequenced sample was PBMCs. The sequence came from a man aged 40-49 years in good health and CMV-seronegative. CDR3 DNA sequence: TGTGCCAGAATGGGAGGAACTGAAGCTTTCTTT. Its translation is CARMGGTEAFF.